This T cell receptor (beta chain) was recovered during a study of immune cell composition in non-small cell lung cancer. Study background: Lung adenocarcinoma or squamous carcinoma made up most tumours.

TCRdb's table, derived via immunoSEQ multiplex PCR, lists solely in-frame clones and lacks some. The data hold roughly 15,000 clones, with roughly 74% observed a single time. Findings of the study overall: No significant correlation existed between pack-years smoked and tumour clonality.

Genomic DNA came from frozen unsorted single-cell suspensions. This clone was seen a handful of times. Its antigen is unidentified. The source is a human donor with non-small cell lung cancer. Source material: lung tumor tissue.

The CDR3 protein is CASSLSDTWSVGYTF. The CDR3, as DNA: TGTGCCAGCAGCTTATCCGACACCTGGTCTGTAGGCTACACCTTC. V and J are TRBV7-2 and TRBJ1-2; D is ambiguous. V lost 2 bases and J lost 8, with 18 bases in between. Per the germline V gene, CDR1 is SGHTA and CDR2 is FQGNSA. CDR3 length: 15 residues.